Listed below are T cell receptor beta chains from one sample, sequenced in a study of cytomegalovirus exposure and HLA in healthy donors. TCRdb keeps only in-frame clones here, not all; method: immunoSEQ multiplex PCR. The sample consists of some 120,000 clones, about 8.5% of them appearing once. The sequenced sample was PBMCs. These TCRs come from a man aged 35 to 55 in good health and CMV-seronegative. The CDR3 runs from the conserved cysteine through the conserved F or W. The D gene is left open where the match is weak. The size of a clone is reported for some rows only, either as once, few or many, or as a class for expanded clones.

J gene	clone size	V gene	D gene	CDR3 protein	CDR3 DNA
TRBJ2-2	NA	TRBV2	TRBD2	CASSVSSGGDTGELFF	TGTGCCAGCAGTGTCTCGAGCGGGGGAGACACCGGGGAGCTGTTTTTT
TRBJ2-7	NA	TRBV6-5	NA	CASSLHPYEQYF	TGTGCCAGCAGTTTACACCCGTACGAGCAGTACTTC
TRBJ2-5	NA	TRBV29-1	NA	CSVEVTGTRRGETQYF	TGCAGCGTTGAAGTTACCGGGACTCGTCGAGGGGAGACCCAGTACTTC
TRBJ2-5	few	TRBV7-9	TRBD2	CASSYPSSGGSETQYF	TGTGCCAGCAGCTATCCCTCTAGCGGGGGAAGTGAGACCCAGTACTTC
TRBJ1-3	NA	TRBV5-6	NA	CASSLTESSGNTIYF	TGTGCCAGCAGCTTGACAGAATCCTCTGGAAACACCATATATTTT
TRBJ2-3	few	TRBV11-2	NA	CASSFVRRGSSPTDTQYF	TGTGCCAGCAGCTTCGTACGTAGGGGTTCCTCACCCACAGATACGCAGTATTTT
TRBJ1-1	NA	TRBV9	TRBD1	CASSPLRTGDFSAFF	TGTGCCAGCAGCCCCCTCAGGACAGGGGATTTCTCTGCTTTCTTT
TRBJ2-1	few	TRBV14	TRBD2	CASSPLAGSVNEQFF	TGTGCCAGCAGCCCCTTAGCGGGGTCGGTCAATGAGCAGTTCTTC
TRBJ1-5	NA	TRBV6-6	NA	CASSYSQGGGQPQHF	TGTGCCAGCAGTTACTCACAGGGTGGAGGTCAGCCCCAGCATTTT
TRBJ2-5	NA	TRBV28	TRBD1	CASSHRDRVKETQYF	TGTGCCAGCAGCCACCGGGACAGGGTCAAAGAGACCCAGTACTTC
TRBJ2-2	few	TRBV9	TRBD2	CASSVVAGGPEYGELFF	TGTGCCAGCAGCGTAGTAGCGGGGGGTCCTGAGTACGGGGAGCTGTTTTTT
TRBJ2-3	few	TRBV7-9	NA	CASRPRGTLDTQYF	TGTGCCAGCAGACCCAGAGGGACTCTCGATACGCAGTATTTT
TRBJ1-4	few	TRBV5-5	NA	CASSLAGKKLFF	TGTGCCAGCAGCTTGGCAGGGAAGAAACTGTTTTTT
TRBJ1-2	few	TRBV10-3	TRBD1	CAISELTGGSRGYTF	TGTGCCATCAGTGAGTTAACAGGGGGATCACGGGGCTACACCTTC
TRBJ1-1	NA	TRBV2	NA	CASSVDTNTEAFF	TGTGCCAGCAGTGTGGACACCAACACTGAAGCTTTCTTT
TRBJ1-5	few	TRBV19	TRBD1	CASSGTGNQPQHF	TGTGCCAGTAGTGGGACAGGGAACCAGCCCCAGCATTTT
TRBJ1-5	few	TRBV19	NA	CASSIGPQPQHF	TGTGCCAGTAGTATCGGTCCTCAGCCCCAGCATTTT
TRBJ1-6	NA	TRBV5-1	TRBD1	CASSLGTVGTANSPLHF	TGCGCCAGCAGCTTGGGCACCGTAGGGACAGCAAATTCACCCCTCCACTTT
TRBJ2-7	NA	TRBV10-3	NA	CAIRGGSIGYEQYF	TGTGCCATCAGGGGGGGTAGCATCGGTTACGAGCAGTACTTC
TRBJ1-5	NA	TRBV5-5	NA	CASSLEGRNQPQHF	TGTGCCAGCAGCTTGGAGGGGCGCAATCAGCCCCAGCATTTT
TRBJ1-5	NA	TRBV10-2	TRBD1	CASRRGREQPQHF	TGCGCCAGCAGAAGGGGGCGCGAACAGCCCCAGCATTTT
TRBJ2-5	few	TRBV7-7	NA	CASSLVRVGTQYF	TGTGCCAGCAGCTTAGTCAGGGTTGGGACCCAGTACTTC
TRBJ2-1	few	TRBV28	TRBD2	CASSSGLAGALDNEQFF	TGTGCCAGCAGTTCGGGACTAGCGGGGGCCCTGGACAATGAGCAGTTCTTC
TRBJ2-3	few	TRBV6-6	NA	CASSYLRQDTDTQYF	TGTGCCAGCAGTTACTTAAGACAGGACACAGATACGCAGTATTTT
TRBJ2-1	NA	TRBV10-1	NA	CASSEGGAYNEQFF	TGCGCCAGCAGTGAAGGGGGGGCCTACAATGAGCAGTTCTTC
TRBJ2-1	NA	TRBV4-3	NA	CASSQDPDATANEQFF	TGCGCCAGCAGCCAAGATCCTGATGCGACTGCGAATGAGCAGTTCTTC
TRBJ1-1	few	TRBV27	NA	CASSLSGGSRDTEAFF	TGTGCCAGCAGTTTATCAGGTGGGTCGAGGGACACTGAAGCTTTCTTT
TRBJ2-1	few	TRBV28	NA	CASTNRYNEQFF	TGTGCCAGCACGAACAGGTACAATGAGCAGTTCTTC
TRBJ2-1	NA	TRBV7-9	NA	CASSLNRYNEQFF	TGTGCCAGCAGCTTAAATCGGTACAATGAGCAGTTCTTC
TRBJ1-2	NA	TRBV29-1	NA	CSVESRAGVYGYTF	TGCAGCGTTGAGTCCCGGGCAGGGGTCTATGGCTACACCTTC
TRBJ1-3	NA	TRBV7-2	TRBD1	CASSSNRGRPGNTIYF	TGTGCCAGCAGCTCAAACAGGGGGCGACCCGGAAACACCATATATTTT
TRBJ1-2	few	TRBV6-6	TRBD1	CASIDGQGASGYTF	TGTGCCAGCATCGATGGACAGGGGGCGTCTGGCTACACCTTC
TRBJ1-1	NA	TRBV6-4	TRBD1	CASRGTGTGLNTEAFF	TGTGCCAGCAGGGGAACCGGGACAGGGCTTAACACTGAAGCTTTCTTT
TRBJ1-5	NA	TRBV28	NA	CASRPPAGGNQPQHF	TGTGCCAGCAGACCCCCAGCGGGAGGTAATCAGCCCCAGCATTTT
TRBJ2-2	few	TRBV5-1	TRBD1	CASRDRTTGELFF	TGCGCCAGCCGGGACAGAACCACCGGGGAGCTGTTTTTT
TRBJ2-2	NA	TRBV15	NA	CATSRVSSGPTATGELFF	TGTGCCACCAGCAGAGTCTCCAGCGGGCCAACGGCCACCGGGGAGCTGTTTTTT
TRBJ2-3	NA	TRBV6-4	TRBD1	CASSTGTGGTDTQYF	TGTGCCAGCAGCACCGGGACAGGGGGCACAGATACGCAGTATTTT
TRBJ2-5	few	TRBV7-9	NA	CASSPPPAQYF	TGTGCCAGCAGCCCACCCCCGGCCCAGTACTTC
TRBJ2-2	few	TRBV19	NA	CASSMGENTGELFF	TGTGCCAGTAGTATGGGAGAGAACACCGGGGAGCTGTTTTTT
TRBJ1-1	NA	TRBV4-1	NA	CASSVHRDSDTEAFF	TGCGCCAGCAGCGTACACCGGGACTCCGACACTGAAGCTTTCTTT
TRBJ1-3	few	TRBV18	NA	CASSPTGYSGNTIYF	TGTGCCAGCTCACCAACCGGTTACTCTGGAAACACCATATATTTT
TRBJ1-6	NA	TRBV9	NA	CASSAGVYNSPLHF	TGTGCCAGCAGCGCAGGGGTTTACAATTCACCCCTCCACTTT
TRBJ1-2	few	TRBV11-2	TRBD1	CASSPGDRNYGYTF	TGTGCCAGCAGCCCGGGGGACAGGAACTATGGCTACACCTTC
TRBJ1-5	NA	TRBV6-1	TRBD1	CASIGQGWGNQPQHF	TGTGCCAGCATAGGACAGGGCTGGGGCAATCAGCCCCAGCATTTT
TRBJ1-5	NA	TRBV4-1	NA	CASSQGTLGDEPQHF	TGCGCCAGCAGCCAAGGGACGTTAGGGGATGAGCCCCAGCATTTT
TRBJ2-3	NA	TRBV19	TRBD2	CASKAGGPTDTQYF	TGTGCCAGTAAAGCGGGGGGGCCCACAGATACGCAGTATTTT
TRBJ1-1	few	TRBV4-3	NA	CASSQERGMNTEAFF	TGCGCCAGCAGCCAAGAAAGGGGGATGAACACTGAAGCTTTCTTT
TRBJ2-1	few	TRBV6-5	TRBD2	CASSYSGTSGDEQFF	TGTGCCAGCAGTTACTCCGGGACTAGCGGCGATGAGCAGTTCTTC
TRBJ2-5	few	TRBV2	TRBD1	CANKGQGLRETQYF	TGTGCCAACAAGGGACAGGGGTTGCGGGAGACCCAGTACTTC
TRBJ2-7	few	TRBV6-5	NA	CASSYSILANFYEQYF	TGTGCCAGCAGTTACTCGATCCTAGCGAACTTCTACGAGCAGTACTTC
TRBJ2-7	NA	TRBV5-1	NA	CASSSDRDTYEQYF	TGCGCCAGCAGCTCCGATCGGGACACCTACGAGCAGTACTTC
TRBJ2-7	NA	TRBV13	TRBD1	CASSSAGTGGAKQYF	TGTGCCAGCAGCTCAGCCGGGACAGGGGGCGCGAAGCAGTACTTC
TRBJ2-7	NA	TRBV6-5	TRBD1	CASSRDRERYEQYF	TGTGCCAGCAGTAGGGACAGGGAGCGCTACGAGCAGTACTTC